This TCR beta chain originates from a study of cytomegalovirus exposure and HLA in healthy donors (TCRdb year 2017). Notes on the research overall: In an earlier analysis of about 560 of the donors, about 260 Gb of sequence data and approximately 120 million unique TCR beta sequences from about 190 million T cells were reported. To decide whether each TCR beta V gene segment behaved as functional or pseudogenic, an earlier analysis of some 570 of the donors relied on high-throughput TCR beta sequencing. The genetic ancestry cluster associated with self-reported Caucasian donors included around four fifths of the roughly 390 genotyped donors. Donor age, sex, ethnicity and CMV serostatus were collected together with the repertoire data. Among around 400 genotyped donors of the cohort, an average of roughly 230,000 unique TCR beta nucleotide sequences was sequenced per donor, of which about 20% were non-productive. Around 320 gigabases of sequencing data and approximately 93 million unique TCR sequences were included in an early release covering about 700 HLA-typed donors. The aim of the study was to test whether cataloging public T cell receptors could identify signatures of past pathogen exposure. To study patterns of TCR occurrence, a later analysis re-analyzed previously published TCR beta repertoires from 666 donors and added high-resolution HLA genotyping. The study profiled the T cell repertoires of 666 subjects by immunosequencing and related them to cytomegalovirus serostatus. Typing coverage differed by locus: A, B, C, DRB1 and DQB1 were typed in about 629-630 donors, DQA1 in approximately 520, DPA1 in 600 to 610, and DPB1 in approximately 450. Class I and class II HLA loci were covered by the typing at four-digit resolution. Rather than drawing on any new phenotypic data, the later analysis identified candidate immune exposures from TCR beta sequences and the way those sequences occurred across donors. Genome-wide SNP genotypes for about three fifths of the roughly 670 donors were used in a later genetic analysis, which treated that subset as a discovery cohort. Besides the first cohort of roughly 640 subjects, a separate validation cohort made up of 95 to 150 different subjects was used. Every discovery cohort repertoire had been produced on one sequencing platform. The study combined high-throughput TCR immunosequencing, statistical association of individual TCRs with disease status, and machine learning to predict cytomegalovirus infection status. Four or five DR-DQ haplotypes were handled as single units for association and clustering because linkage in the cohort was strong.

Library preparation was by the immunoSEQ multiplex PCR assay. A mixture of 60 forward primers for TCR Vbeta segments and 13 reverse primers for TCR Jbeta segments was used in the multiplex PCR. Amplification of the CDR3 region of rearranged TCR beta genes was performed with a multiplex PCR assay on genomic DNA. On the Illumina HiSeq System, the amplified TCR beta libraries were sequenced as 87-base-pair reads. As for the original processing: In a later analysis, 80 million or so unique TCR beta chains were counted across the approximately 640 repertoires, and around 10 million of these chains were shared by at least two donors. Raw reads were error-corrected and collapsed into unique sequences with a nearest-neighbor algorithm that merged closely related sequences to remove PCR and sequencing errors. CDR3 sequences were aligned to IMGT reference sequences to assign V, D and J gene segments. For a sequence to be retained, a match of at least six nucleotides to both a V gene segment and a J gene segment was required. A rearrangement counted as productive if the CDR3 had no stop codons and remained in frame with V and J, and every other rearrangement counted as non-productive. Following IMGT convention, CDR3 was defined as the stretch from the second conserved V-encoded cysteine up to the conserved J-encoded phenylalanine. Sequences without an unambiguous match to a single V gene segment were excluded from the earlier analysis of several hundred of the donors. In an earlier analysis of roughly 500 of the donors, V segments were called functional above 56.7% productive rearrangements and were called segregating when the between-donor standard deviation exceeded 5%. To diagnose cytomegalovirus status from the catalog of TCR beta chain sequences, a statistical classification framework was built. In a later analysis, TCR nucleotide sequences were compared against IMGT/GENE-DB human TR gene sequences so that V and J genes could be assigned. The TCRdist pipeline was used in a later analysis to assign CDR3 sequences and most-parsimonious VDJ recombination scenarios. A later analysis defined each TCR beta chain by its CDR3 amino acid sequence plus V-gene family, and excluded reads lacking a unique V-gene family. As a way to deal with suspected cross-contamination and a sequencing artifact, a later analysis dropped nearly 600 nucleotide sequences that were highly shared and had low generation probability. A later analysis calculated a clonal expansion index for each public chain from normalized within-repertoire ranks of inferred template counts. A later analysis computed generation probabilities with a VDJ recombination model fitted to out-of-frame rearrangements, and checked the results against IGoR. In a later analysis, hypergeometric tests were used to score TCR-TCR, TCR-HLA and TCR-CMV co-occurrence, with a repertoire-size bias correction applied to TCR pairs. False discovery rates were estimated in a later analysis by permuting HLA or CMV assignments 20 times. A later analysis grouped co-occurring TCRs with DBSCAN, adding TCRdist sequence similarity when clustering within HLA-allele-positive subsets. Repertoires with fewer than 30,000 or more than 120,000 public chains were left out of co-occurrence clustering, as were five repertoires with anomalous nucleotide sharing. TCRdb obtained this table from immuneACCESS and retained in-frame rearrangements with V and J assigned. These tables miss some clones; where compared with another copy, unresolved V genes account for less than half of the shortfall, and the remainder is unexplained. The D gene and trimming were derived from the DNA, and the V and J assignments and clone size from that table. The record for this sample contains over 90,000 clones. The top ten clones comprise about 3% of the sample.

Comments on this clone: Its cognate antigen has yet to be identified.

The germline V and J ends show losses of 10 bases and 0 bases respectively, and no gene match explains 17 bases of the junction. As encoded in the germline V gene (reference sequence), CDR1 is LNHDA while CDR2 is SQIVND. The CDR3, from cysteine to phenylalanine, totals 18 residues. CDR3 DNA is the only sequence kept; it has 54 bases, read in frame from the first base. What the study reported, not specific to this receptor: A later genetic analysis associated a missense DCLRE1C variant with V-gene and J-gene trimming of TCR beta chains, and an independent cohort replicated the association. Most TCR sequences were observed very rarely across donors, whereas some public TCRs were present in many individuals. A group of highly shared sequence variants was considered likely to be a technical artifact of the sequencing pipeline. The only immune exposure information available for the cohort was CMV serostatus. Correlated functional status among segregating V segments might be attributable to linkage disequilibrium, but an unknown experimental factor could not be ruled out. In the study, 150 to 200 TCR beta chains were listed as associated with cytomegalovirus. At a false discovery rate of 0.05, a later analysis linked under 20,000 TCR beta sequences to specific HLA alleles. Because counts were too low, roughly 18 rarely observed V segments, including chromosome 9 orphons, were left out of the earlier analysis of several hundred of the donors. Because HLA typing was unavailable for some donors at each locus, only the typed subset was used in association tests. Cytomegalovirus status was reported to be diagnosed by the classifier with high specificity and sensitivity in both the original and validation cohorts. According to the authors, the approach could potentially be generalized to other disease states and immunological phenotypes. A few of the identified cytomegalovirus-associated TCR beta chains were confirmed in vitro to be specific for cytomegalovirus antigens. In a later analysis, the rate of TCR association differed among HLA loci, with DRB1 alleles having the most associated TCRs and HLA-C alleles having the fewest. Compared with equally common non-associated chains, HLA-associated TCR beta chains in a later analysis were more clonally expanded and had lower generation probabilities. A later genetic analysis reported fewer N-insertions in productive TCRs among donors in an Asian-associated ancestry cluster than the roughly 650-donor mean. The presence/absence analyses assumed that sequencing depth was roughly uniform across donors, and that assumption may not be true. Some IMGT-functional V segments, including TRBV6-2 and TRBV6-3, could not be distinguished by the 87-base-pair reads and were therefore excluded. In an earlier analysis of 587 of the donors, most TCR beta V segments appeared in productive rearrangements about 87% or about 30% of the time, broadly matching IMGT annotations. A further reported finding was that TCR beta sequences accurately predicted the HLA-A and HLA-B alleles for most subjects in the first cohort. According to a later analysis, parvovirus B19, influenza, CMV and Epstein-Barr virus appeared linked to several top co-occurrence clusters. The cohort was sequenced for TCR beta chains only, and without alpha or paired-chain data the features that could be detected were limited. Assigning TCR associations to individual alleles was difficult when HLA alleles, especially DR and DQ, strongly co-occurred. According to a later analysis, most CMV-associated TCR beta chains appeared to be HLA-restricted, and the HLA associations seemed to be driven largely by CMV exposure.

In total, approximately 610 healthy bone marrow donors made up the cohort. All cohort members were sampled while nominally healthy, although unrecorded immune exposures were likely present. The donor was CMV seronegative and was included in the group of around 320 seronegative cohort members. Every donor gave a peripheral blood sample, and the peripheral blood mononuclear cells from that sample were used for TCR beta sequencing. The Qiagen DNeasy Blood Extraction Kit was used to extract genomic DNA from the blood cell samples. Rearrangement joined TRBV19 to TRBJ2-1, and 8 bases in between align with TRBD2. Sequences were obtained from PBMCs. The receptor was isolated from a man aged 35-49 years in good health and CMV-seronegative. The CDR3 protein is CATPRGLFSGISYNEQFF. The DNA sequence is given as TGTGCCACCCCCCGTGGCCTCTTTAGCGGGATCTCCTACAATGAGCAGTTCTTC.